The sequence of this T cell receptor beta chain was determined in a study of blood T cell repertoires in COVID-19. Looking at the study overall: Acute and convalescent COVID-19 samples came from the United States, Italy and Spain. The cDNA or gDNA used as material had been derived from T cells, B-cell-depleted T cells, or PBMCs.

Generated by immunoSEQ multiplex PCR, the TCRdb table keeps only in-frame clones and is missing some. The profile shows 200,000 to 250,000 clones, roughly 85% of them singletons. This study enrolled people aged 18 to 89 from about two dozen US geographic areas. The germline V gene has CDR1 SGDLS and CDR2 YYNGEE. CDR3 length: 14 amino acids. Trimming took 0 bases from V and 0 from J, leaving 4 bases between them. V is TRBV9 and J is TRBJ1-5, with D unresolved. The receptor was derived from a woman aged 40 to 50 with acute COVID-19. The material sequenced was PBMCs or T cells enriched from blood (not recorded which). In DNA, the CDR3 is TGTGCCAGCAGCGTAGACAGTAGCAATCAGCCCCAGCATTTT. It is translated as CASSVDSSNQPQHF.